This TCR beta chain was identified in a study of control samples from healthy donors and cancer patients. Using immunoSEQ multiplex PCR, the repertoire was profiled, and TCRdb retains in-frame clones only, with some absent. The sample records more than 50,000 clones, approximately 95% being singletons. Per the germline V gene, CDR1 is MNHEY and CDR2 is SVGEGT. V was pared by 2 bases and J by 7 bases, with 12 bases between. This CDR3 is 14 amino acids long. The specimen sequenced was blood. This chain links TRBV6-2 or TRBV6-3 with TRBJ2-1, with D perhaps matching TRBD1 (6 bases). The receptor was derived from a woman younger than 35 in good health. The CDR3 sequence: CASSYGGGLNEQFF. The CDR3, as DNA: TGTGCCAGCAGTTACGGGGGCGGGTTAAATGAGCAGTTCTTC.